This T cell receptor beta chain is from a study of blood T cell repertoires in COVID-19. Overall study context: Material from acute and convalescent COVID-19 was sourced from the United States, Italy and Spain.

CDR1 MNHEY and CDR2 SVGAGI come from the germline V gene. The V gene lost 4 bases and the J gene lost 5 bases, with 12 bases spanning the gap. The CDR3 has 15 amino acids. Repertoires were generated with immunoSEQ multiplex PCR, while TCRdb's copy carries only in-frame clones and drops some. The sample shows about 400,000 clones, around nine tenths of them seen only once. Sequenced sample: peripheral blood. The source of this sequence is a human donor in a cohort sampled during active COVID-19. The chain joins TRBV6-5 to TRBJ1-6, with D possibly being TRBD1 (6 bases). DNA of the CDR3: TGTGCCAGCAGTTTCAAGGGACACAATAATTCACCCCTCCACTTT. This sequence encodes CASSFKGHNNSPLHF.